The entry below gives a single TCR beta chain sequence along with its context. What it recognizes is unknown. TCRdb fed the 5' RACE reads into MiXCR, producing one record per CDR3 protein. The data show hundreds of thousands of distinct CDR3 sequences, 28% seen once. CDR3 length equals 12 residues. Trimming left V 3 bases short and J 4 bases short, with 7 bases between. The source of the sample is a study of T-cell memory formation after mild COVID-19. General study results and limits: There was a balanced CD4/CD8 profile in clones contracting day 15 to 85, and later expanders leaned CD4+.

Material for sequencing was PBMCs or a T cell subset sorted from them (not recorded which). This chain links TRBV12-3 or TRBV12-4 with TRBJ2-7, with a possible D match to TRBD1 (5 bases). This clonotype was obtained from an adult woman who had mild COVID-19 (a few samples of this study predate the infection). Cell type and time point are not known. CDR3 residues: CASSFTGYEQYF. In DNA, the CDR3 is TGTGCCAGCAGTTTCACAGGTTACGAGCAGTACTTC.